This is a list of T cell receptor beta chains from one sample in a study of identical twins. TCRdb recomputed calls from the 5' RACE reads with MiXCR, one row per CDR3 protein. Of 600,000 to 700,000 distinct CDR3 sequences detected, 21% appear once; the ten largest clones hold 4% to 5.5%. The same sample was also used in a study of T cells expressing NK-cell markers.

The source material was PBMCs. The source of these receptors is a woman aged 18-29 years in good health. Both conserved end residues are part of each CDR3. Fields, in order: clone size, J gene, V gene, D gene, CDR3 protein, CDR3 DNA. The D gene is left open where the match is weak. Rows may omit the clone size; those that give it use once, few, many or a size class.

- | TRBJ2-7 | TRBV4-3 | TRBD2 | CASSLLVTSATDFSYEQYF | TGCGCCAGCAGCCTCCTAGTGACTAGCGCTACCGACTTTTCCTACGAGCAGTACTTC
- | TRBJ2-2 | TRBV7-9 | - | CASSLEGHTNTGELFF | TGTGCCAGCAGCTTAGAGGGACACACGAACACCGGGGAGCTGTTTTTT
- | TRBJ2-7 | TRBV2 | - | CASSEGKQYF | TGTGCCAGCAGTGAAGGGAAACAGTACTTC
- | TRBJ1-2 | TRBV29-1 | - | CSVAPRPNYGYTF | TGCAGCGTTGCCCCCCGGCCTAACTATGGCTACACCTTC
few | TRBJ2-5 | TRBV2 | TRBD2 | CASSALAGVETQYF | TGTGCCAGCAGCGCCCTAGCGGGAGTGGAGACCCAGTACTTC
- | TRBJ2-1 | TRBV20-1 | TRBD2 | CSAPDPSGGNEQFF | TGCAGTGCCCCGGACCCAAGCGGGGGGAATGAGCAGTTCTTC
- | TRBJ2-3 | TRBV5-6 | TRBD2 | CASSSERGLDTQYF | TGTGCCAGCAGCTCAGAGCGGGGGTTAGATACGCAGTATTTT
- | TRBJ2-1 | TRBV12-5 | - | CASGPLPTVSNNEQFF | TGTGCTAGTGGTCCCCTCCCGACAGTGTCTAACAATGAGCAGTTCTTC
- | TRBJ2-6 | TRBV10-3 | - | CAISDSGRTGANVLTF | TGTGCCATCAGTGACTCGGGTCGAACTGGGGCCAACGTCCTGACTTTC
many | TRBJ2-3 | TRBV20-1 | - | CSGYRNTQYF | TGCAGTGGCTACAGGAATACGCAGTATTTT
- | TRBJ2-7 | TRBV7-2 | TRBD1 | CASSPTRGQGIYEQYF | TGTGCCAGCAGCCCTACCCGAGGACAGGGGATTTACGAGCAGTACTTC
- | TRBJ2-7 | TRBV27 | - | CASCSIIGGEQYF | TGTGCCAGCTGTTCTATAATAGGGGGCGAGCAGTACTTC
- | TRBJ2-1 | TRBV10-3 | - | CAISELVGSDEQFF | TGTGCCATCAGTGAGTTGGTCGGCTCGGATGAGCAGTTCTTC
few | TRBJ2-7 | TRBV7-9 | - | CASRDYDYEQYF | TGTGCCAGCAGGGACTACGACTACGAGCAGTACTTC
many | TRBJ2-7 | TRBV6-5 | - | CASSYMGGGFYEQYF | TGTGCCAGCAGTTACATGGGGGGAGGATTCTACGAGCAGTACTTC
- | TRBJ2-7 | TRBV7-9 | - | CASTPEVATPYEQYF | TGTGCCAGCACCCCCGAAGTCGCGACCCCCTACGAGCAGTACTTC
few | TRBJ2-3 | TRBV6-1 | TRBD2 | CASSLWGLAGFTDTQYF | TGTGCCAGCAGTCTTTGGGGACTAGCGGGGTTCACAGATACGCAGTATTTT
few | TRBJ1-6 | TRBV20-1 | - | CSARALGSSYNSPLHF | TGCAGTGCTAGAGCACTGGGGAGCTCCTATAATTCACCCCTCCACTTT
few | TRBJ2-3 | TRBV20-1 | - | CSAREASVFTDTQYF | TGCAGTGCTAGAGAGGCTAGCGTATTCACAGATACGCAGTATTTT
few | TRBJ2-2 | TRBV29-1 | TRBD1 | CSVPMDRELGTGELFF | TGCAGCGTCCCGATGGACAGGGAATTAGGCACCGGGGAGCTGTTTTTT
few | TRBJ2-2 | TRBV2 | - | CASNRLAQNTGELFF | TGTGCCAGCAACCGGCTAGCGCAAAACACCGGGGAGCTGTTTTTT
few | TRBJ2-6 | TRBV20-1 | - | CSAISTGANVLTF | TGCAGTGCTATTAGTACTGGGGCCAACGTCCTGACTTTC
- | TRBJ2-1 | TRBV3-1 | - | CASSRRDLARVLNEQFF | TGTGCCAGCAGCCGCAGGGACTTAGCCCGGGTACTCAATGAGCAGTTCTTC
few | TRBJ1-1 | TRBV5-1 | - | CASRYRPGDTEAFF | TGCGCCAGCCGCTACAGGCCGGGGGACACTGAAGCTTTCTTT
- | TRBJ2-2 | TRBV10-3 | - | CAIMRQGVDGELFF | TGTGCCATCATGCGCCAGGGAGTTGACGGGGAGCTGTTTTTT
- | TRBJ2-1 | TRBV4-3 | TRBD2 | CASSQELAGGPSGEQFF | TGCGCCAGCAGCCAAGAACTAGCGGGAGGGCCTTCGGGTGAGCAGTTCTTC
- | TRBJ2-7 | TRBV29-1 | - | CSVEYAGQISVRAREQYF | TGCAGCGTTGAATATGCCGGACAGATTTCAGTACGTGCTAGGGAGCAGTACTTC
many | TRBJ1-1 | TRBV5-1 | - | CASSLAQASNTEAFF | TGCGCCAGCAGCTTGGCCCAGGCCTCGAACACTGAAGCTTTCTTT
- | TRBJ2-2 | TRBV7-8 | - | CASSLALRVSTRANTGELFF | TGTGCCAGCAGCTTAGCGCTAAGAGTCTCTACGCGCGCGAACACCGGGGAGCTGTTTTTT
many | TRBJ2-5 | TRBV12-3/TRBV12-4 | - | CASRLSGSGHMETQYF | TGTGCCAGCAGACTTTCTGGTTCAGGACACATGGAGACCCAGTACTTC
- | TRBJ2-7 | TRBV11-3 | TRBD1 | CASKVSTGAYEQYF | TGTGCCAGCAAAGTGTCGACAGGGGCGTACGAGCAGTACTTC
few | TRBJ2-7 | TRBV6-1 | TRBD1 | CASNEQGESYEQYF | TGTGCCAGCAATGAACAGGGGGAGTCCTACGAGCAGTACTTC
- | TRBJ2-1 | TRBV7-3 | TRBD1 | CASSLGQGGDEQFF | TGTGCCAGCAGCTTAGGACAGGGAGGCGATGAGCAGTTCTTC
- | TRBJ2-1 | TRBV12-3/TRBV12-4 | TRBD2 | CASTTGLVGNEQFF | TGTGCCAGCACCACCGGACTAGTTGGGAATGAGCAGTTCTTC
- | TRBJ2-1 | TRBV5-1 | TRBD1 | CASSLEDRGKNEQFF | TGCGCCAGCAGCTTGGAGGACAGGGGTAAGAATGAGCAGTTCTTC
few | TRBJ2-4 | TRBV11-2 | TRBD2 | CASSSRTSGGGQYF | TGTGCCAGCAGCTCCAGGACTAGCGGGGGGGGTCAATACTTC
many | TRBJ1-4 | TRBV20-1 | TRBD1 | CSARKRDRVQDEKLFF | TGCAGTGCTAGAAAGAGGGACAGGGTCCAGGATGAAAAACTGTTTTTT
few | TRBJ2-1 | TRBV12-3/TRBV12-4 | TRBD2 | CASSFLAGVVQFF | TGTGCCAGCAGTTTTTTGGCGGGGGTGGTGCAGTTCTTC
few | TRBJ2-1 | TRBV11-2 | TRBD1 | CASSLDRSGGFNNEQFF | TGTGCCAGCAGCTTAGATAGGTCAGGGGGCTTTAACAATGAGCAGTTCTTC
- | TRBJ2-7 | TRBV18 | - | CASSPGEGSYEQYF | TGTGCCAGCTCACCCGGGGAAGGCTCCTACGAGCAGTACTTC
- | TRBJ2-1 | TRBV20-1 | - | CSARQPLWRGENEQFF | TGCAGTGCTAGACAACCGTTGTGGAGGGGGGAAAATGAGCAGTTCTTC
few | TRBJ2-1 | TRBV12-3/TRBV12-4 | - | CASTRSGSYNEQFF | TGTGCCAGCACCCGGAGCGGATCCTACAATGAGCAGTTCTTC
- | TRBJ2-2 | TRBV6-2/TRBV6-3 | - | CASRLGAANTGELFF | TGTGCCAGCCGGTTAGGAGCAGCCAACACCGGGGAGCTGTTTTTT
- | TRBJ2-5 | TRBV10-3 | - | CAISQPGVETQYF | TGTGCCATCAGCCAACCAGGGGTGGAGACCCAGTACTTC
- | TRBJ2-5 | TRBV7-9 | - | CASSSRAGQETQYF | TGTGCCAGCAGCTCCCGGGCGGGGCAAGAGACCCAGTACTTC
few | TRBJ2-1 | TRBV15 | - | CATSRVRGSSYNEQFF | TGTGCCACCAGCAGAGTTCGGGGGAGCTCCTACAATGAGCAGTTCTTC
- | TRBJ2-6 | TRBV5-1 | - | CASSLPGTGANVLTF | TGCGCCAGCAGCTTGCCCGGGACTGGGGCCAACGTCCTGACTTTC
- | TRBJ2-1 | TRBV7-8 | - | CASSYNRLSSYNEQFF | TGTGCCAGCAGCTATAACAGGCTGAGCTCCTACAATGAGCAGTTCTTC
- | TRBJ2-7 | TRBV5-3 | TRBD1 | CASGPGTAYYEQYF | TGTGCCAGCGGCCCCGGGACAGCTTACTACGAGCAGTACTTC
- | TRBJ2-5 | TRBV12-3/TRBV12-4 | - | CASSSRDSYQETQYF | TGTGCCAGCAGCTCTCGTGACAGTTACCAAGAGACCCAGTACTTC
many | TRBJ1-6 | TRBV7-8 | - | CASSLTSYNSPLHF | TGTGCCAGCAGCTTAACATCCTATAATTCACCCCTCCACTTT
- | TRBJ2-1 | TRBV7-2 | - | CASSFNRVNEQFF | TGTGCCAGCAGCTTCAACAGGGTCAATGAGCAGTTCTTC
- | TRBJ2-7 | TRBV24-1 | - | CATSDWSRAVQYF | TGTGCCACCAGTGATTGGTCCAGGGCCGTGCAGTACTTC
- | TRBJ2-4 | TRBV21-1 | - | CALRGGRDIQYF | TGTGCCCTACGTGGGGGAAGGGACATTCAGTACTTC
- | TRBJ2-5 | TRBV7-2 | TRBD2 | CASSFQGGRPETQYF | TGTGCCAGCAGCTTCCAGGGCGGGAGGCCTGAGACCCAGTACTTC
- | TRBJ2-7 | TRBV11-2 | - | CASSGLTGTTSYEQYF | TGTGCCAGCAGCGGGCTTACCGGGACAACCTCCTACGAGCAGTACTTC
once | TRBJ2-7 | TRBV7-6 | TRBD2 | CASSRGGGPGYEQYF | TGTGCCAGCAGCCGTGGCGGGGGGCCAGGCTACGAGCAGTACTTC
few | TRBJ2-1 | TRBV7-9 | TRBD2 | CASSLTSGLAGNEQFF | TGTGCCAGCAGCTTAACTTCAGGGCTAGCGGGGAATGAGCAGTTCTTC
- | TRBJ2-1 | TRBV12-3/TRBV12-4 | - | CASSFRGVNYNEQFF | TGTGCCAGCAGTTTTAGGGGGGTGAATTACAATGAGCAGTTCTTC